This TCR beta chain was profiled in a study of CD8 T cells in Susac syndrome. Random hexamers were used to reverse transcribe the RNA input (0.5 to 1 ug). TCR beta CDR3 was amplified by immunoSEQ multiplex PCR. This amplification extended across 54 Vbeta and 13 Jbeta segments. TCRdb passed the immunoSEQ multiplex PCR reads through MiXCR, listing each CDR3 protein once. The profile shows 130,000 or so distinct CDR3 sequences, 95% of them singletons. The T cells that were sequenced for TCR beta were CD8+ and CD4+ cells from blood. The sequence derives from a human donor with multiple sclerosis. The sample taken for sequencing was CD4+ T cells from PBMCs.

The CDR3 is CSVENAYNYEQYF. The CDR3 nucleotides are TGCAGTGTGGAGAACGCGTACAACTACGAGCAGTACTTC. The V and J genes are TRBV20-1 and TRBJ2-7; D ambiguous. The V and J ends lost 7 bases and 3 bases respectively, with 16 bases between them. The CDR3 consists of 13 residues. Looked up from germline, CDR1 is DFQATT and CDR2 is SNEGSKA (reference sequence).